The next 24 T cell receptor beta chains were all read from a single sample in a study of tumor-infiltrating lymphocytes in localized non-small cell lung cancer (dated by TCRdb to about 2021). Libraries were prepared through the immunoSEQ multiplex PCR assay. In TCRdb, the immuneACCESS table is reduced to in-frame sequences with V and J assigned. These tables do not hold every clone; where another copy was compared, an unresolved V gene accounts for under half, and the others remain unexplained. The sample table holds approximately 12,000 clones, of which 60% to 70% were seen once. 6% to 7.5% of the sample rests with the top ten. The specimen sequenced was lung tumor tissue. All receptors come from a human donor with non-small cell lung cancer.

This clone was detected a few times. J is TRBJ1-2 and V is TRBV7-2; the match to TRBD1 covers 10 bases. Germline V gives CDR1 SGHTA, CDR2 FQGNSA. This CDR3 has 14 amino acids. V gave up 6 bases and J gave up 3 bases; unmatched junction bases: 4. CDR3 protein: CASSRDRGDYGYTF. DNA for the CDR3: TGTGCCAGCAGTCGGGACAGGGGAGACTATGGCTACACCTTC.

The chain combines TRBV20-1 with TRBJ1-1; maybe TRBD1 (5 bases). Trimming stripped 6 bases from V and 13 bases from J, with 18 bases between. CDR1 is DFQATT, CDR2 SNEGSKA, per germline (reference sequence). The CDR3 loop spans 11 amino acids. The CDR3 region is CSAKGSLFGFF. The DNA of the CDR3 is TGCAGTGCAAAGGGGAGTTTGTTTGGTTTCTTT.

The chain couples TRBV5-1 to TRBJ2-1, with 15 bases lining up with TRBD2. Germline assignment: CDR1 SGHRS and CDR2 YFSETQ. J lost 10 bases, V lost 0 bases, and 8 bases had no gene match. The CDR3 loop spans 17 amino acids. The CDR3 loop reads CASSLAGLAGGRREQFF. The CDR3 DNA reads TGCGCCAGCAGCTTGGCGGGACTAGCGGGGGGACGGCGGGAGCAGTTCTTC.

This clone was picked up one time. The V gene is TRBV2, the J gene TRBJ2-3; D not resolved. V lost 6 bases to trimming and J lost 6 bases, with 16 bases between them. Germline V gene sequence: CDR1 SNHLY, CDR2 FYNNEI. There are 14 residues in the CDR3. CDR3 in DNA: TGTGCCAGCAGACGCGGACCCCAAGGGGATACGCAGTATTTT. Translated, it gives CASRRGPQGDTQYF. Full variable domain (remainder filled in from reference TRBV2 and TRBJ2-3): EPEVTQTPSHQVTQMGQEVILRCVPISNHLYFYWYRQILGQKVEFLVSFYNNEISEKSEIFDDQFSVERPDGSNFTLKIRSTKLEDSAMYFCASRRGPQGDTQYFGPGTRLTVL.

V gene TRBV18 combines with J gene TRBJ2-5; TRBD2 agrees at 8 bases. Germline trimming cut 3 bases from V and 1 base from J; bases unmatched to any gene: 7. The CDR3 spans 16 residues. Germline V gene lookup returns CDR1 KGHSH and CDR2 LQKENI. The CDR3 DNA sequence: TGTGCCAGCTCACCGTCGATTAGCGGGATCCAAGAGACCCAGTACTTC. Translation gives CASSPSISGIQETQYF.

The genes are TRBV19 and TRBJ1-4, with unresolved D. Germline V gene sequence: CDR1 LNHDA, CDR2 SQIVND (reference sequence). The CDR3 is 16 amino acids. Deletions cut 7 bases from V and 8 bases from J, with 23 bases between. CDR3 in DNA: TGTGCCAGTACCTCTATACCCCGGGCCGCGGGGGAAAAACTGTTTTTT. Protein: CASTSIPRAAGEKLFF.

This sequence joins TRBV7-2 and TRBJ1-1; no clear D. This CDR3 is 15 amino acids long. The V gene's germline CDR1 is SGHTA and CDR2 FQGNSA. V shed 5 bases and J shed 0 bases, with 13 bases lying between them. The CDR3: CASSLLGAMNTEAFF. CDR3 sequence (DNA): TGTGCCAGCAGCCTGCTCGGCGCCATGAACACTGAAGCTTTCTTT.

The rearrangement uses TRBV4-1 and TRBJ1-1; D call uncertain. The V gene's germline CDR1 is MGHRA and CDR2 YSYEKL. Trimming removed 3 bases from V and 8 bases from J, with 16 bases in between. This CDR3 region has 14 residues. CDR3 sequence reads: CASSHPGLETEAFF. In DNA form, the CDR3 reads TGCGCCAGCAGCCACCCCGGGTTAGAGACAGAAGCTTTCTTT.

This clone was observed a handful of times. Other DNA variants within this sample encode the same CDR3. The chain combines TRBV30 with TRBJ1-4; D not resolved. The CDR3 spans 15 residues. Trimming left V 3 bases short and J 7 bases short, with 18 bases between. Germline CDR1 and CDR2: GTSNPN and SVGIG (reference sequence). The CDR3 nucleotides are TGTGCCTGGAGCCCCCTCTCCACACGGGGTGAAAAACTGTTTTTT. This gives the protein CAWSPLSTRGEKLFF.

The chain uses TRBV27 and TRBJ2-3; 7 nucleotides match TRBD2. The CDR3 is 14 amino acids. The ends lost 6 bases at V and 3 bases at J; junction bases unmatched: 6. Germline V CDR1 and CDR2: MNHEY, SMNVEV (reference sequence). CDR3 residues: CASRGLVHTDTQYF. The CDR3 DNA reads TGTGCCAGCAGAGGACTAGTCCATACAGATACGCAGTATTTT.

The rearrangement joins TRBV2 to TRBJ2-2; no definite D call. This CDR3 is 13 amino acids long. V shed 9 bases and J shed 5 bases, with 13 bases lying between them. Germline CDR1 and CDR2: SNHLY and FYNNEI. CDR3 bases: TGTGCCAGGGCAAGGGCCCCGACCGGGGAGCTGTTTTTT. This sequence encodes CARARAPTGELFF.

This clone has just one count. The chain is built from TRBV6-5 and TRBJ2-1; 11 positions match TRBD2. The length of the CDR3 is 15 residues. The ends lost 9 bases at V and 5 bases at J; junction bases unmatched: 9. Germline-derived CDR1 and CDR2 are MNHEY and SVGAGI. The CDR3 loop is CASRKLAGGNNEQFF. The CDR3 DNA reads TGTGCCAGTAGGAAATTAGCGGGGGGGAACAATGAGCAGTTCTTC.

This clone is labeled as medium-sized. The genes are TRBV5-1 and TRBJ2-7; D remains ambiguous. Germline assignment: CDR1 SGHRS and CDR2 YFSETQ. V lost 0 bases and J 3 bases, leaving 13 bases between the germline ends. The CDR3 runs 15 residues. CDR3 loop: CASSLVSRNHYEQYF. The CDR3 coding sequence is TGCGCCAGCAGCTTGGTTTCAAGAAACCACTACGAGCAGTACTTC.

CDR3 bases: TGTGCCTGGAGGAGAGGGGGCGGTGGCTACACCTTC. Translating gives CAWRRGGGGYTF. The chain carries TRBV30 and TRBJ1-2; 7 bases line up with TRBD1. This CDR3 is built from 12 residues. The V and J ends lost 3 bases and 7 bases, in that order; junction bases with no gene match: 5. CDR1 and CDR2 (germline): GTSNPN, SVGIG (reference sequence).

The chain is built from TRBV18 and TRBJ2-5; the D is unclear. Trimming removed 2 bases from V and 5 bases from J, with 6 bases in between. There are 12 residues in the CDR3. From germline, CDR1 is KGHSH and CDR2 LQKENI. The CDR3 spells CASSPGLETQYF. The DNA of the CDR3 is TGTGCCAGCTCACCAGGGTTGGAGACCCAGTACTTC. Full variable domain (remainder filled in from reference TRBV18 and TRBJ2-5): NAGVMQNPRHLVRRRGQEARLRCSPMKGHSHVYWYRQLPEEGLKFMVYLQKENIIDESGMPKERFSAEFPKEGPSILRIQQVVRGDSAAYFCASSPGLETQYFGPGTRLLVL.

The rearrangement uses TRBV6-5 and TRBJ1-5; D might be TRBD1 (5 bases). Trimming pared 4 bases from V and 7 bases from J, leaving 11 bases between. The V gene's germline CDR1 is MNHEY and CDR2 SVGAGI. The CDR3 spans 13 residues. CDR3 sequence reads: CASSFTGGQPQHF. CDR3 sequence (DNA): TGTGCCAGCAGTTTTACGGGGGGGCAGCCCCAGCATTTT.

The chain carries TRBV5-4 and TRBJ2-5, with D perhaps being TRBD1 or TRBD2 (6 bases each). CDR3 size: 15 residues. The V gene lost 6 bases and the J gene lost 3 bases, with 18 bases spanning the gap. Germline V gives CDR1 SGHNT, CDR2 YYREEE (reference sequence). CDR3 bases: TGTGCCAGCACCATAGGGGGGAACGGGGAAGAGACCCAGTACTTC. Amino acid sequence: CASTIGGNGEETQYF.

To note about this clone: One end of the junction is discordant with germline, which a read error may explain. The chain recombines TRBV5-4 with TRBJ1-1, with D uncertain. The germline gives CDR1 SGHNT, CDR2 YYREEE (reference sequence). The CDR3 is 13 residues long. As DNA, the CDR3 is TGTGCCAGCAGCTTGGTTCCTGACACTAAAGCTTTCTTT. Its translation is CASSLVPDTKAFF.

The CDR3 sequence is CASSMGGPGQGTYEQYF. DNA for the CDR3: TGTGCCAGTAGTATGGGAGGACCGGGACAGGGAACCTACGAGCAGTACTTC. This chain connects TRBV19 to TRBJ2-7; TRBD1 agrees at 9 bases. Germline loops: CDR1 LNHDA, CDR2 SQIVND (reference sequence). The CDR3 has 17 amino acids. Losses at the gene ends were 3 bases for V and 2 bases for J; bases not matched to a gene: 11.

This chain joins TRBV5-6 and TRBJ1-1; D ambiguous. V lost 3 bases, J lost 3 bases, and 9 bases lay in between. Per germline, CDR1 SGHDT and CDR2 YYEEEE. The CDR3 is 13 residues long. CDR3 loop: CASSWGGDTEAFF. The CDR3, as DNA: TGTGCCAGCAGCTGGGGAGGAGACACTGAAGCTTTCTTT.

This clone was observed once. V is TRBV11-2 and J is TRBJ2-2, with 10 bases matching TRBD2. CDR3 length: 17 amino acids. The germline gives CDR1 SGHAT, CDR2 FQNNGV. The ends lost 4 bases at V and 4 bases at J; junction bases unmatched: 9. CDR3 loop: CASSSGGTSAATGELFF. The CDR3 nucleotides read TGTGCCAGCAGCTCCGGGGGGACTAGCGCCGCCACCGGGGAGCTGTTTTTT.

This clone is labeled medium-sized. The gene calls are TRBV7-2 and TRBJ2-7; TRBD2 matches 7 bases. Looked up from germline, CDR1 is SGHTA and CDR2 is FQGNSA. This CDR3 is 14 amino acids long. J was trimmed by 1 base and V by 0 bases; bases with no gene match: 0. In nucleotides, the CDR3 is TGTGCCAGCAGCTTAGCGGGAGGGTCCTACGAGCAGTACTTC. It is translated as CASSLAGGSYEQYF. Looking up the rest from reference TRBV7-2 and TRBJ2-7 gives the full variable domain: GAGVSQSPSNKVTEKGKDVELRCDPISGHTALYWYRQSLGQGLEFLIYFQGNSAPDKSGLPSDRFSAERTGGSVSTLTIQRTQQEDSAVYLCASSLAGGSYEQYFGPGTRLTVT.

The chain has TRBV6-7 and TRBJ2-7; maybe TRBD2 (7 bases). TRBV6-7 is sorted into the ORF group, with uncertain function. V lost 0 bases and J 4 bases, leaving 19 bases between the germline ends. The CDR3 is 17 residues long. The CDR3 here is CASSYSSEGGGDYEQYF. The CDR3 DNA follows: TGTGCCAGCAGTTACTCGAGTGAGGGGGGAGGGGATTACGAGCAGTACTTC.

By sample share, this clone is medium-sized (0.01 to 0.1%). CDR3 loop: CATQGTGELFF. The CDR3 region has the DNA TGTGCCACGCAGGGGACCGGGGAGCTGTTTTTT. The chain joins TRBV2 to TRBJ2-2; maybe TRBD1 (6 bases). The CDR3 contains 11 residues. The germline CDR1 and CDR2 sequences are SNHLY and FYNNEI. Trimming shortened V by 10 bases and J by 5 bases, and 8 bases separated the two germline ends.